This is a list of T cell receptor beta chains from one sample in a study of T cell repertoires in cytomegalovirus infection. Each CDR3 protein is one row after TCRdb ran MiXCR on the reads. The repertoire holds about 570,000 distinct CDR3 sequences, with approximately 40% as singletons. No antigen is known for these receptors. Sequencing was performed on cultured PBMCs, taken from culture after CMV antigen stimulation. The receptors derive from a human donor in good health (CMV status not recorded). Some clones in this sample may be carry-over from other donors' samples. Each CDR3 is given with its conserved first and last residue. Fields, in order: CDR3 protein, CDR3 length, J gene, V gene.

CDR3: CASTTSAGYEQFF
length: 13
J: TRBJ2-1
V: TRBV19

CDR3: CASSLHDRGASSPLHF
length: 16
J: TRBJ1-6
V: TRBV7-9

CDR3: CASSLVSSYNSPLHF
length: 15
J: TRBJ1-6
V: TRBV7-2

CDR3: CASRERGGVNNEQFF
length: 15
J: TRBJ2-1
V: TRBV6-5

CDR3: CASSPWTGLGQETQYF
length: 16
J: TRBJ2-5
V: TRBV7-2

CDR3: CSVHPQNQETQYF
length: 13
J: TRBJ2-5
V: TRBV29-1

CDR3: CASSFGWIRTEAFF
length: 14
J: TRBJ1-1
V: TRBV7-2

CDR3: CAISGTRERDEQFF
length: 14
J: TRBJ2-1
V: TRBV10-3

CDR3: CASSYPDRGREDRNNEQFF
length: 19
J: TRBJ2-1
V: TRBV6-8

CDR3: CASSLWGTGRASGYTF
length: 16
J: TRBJ1-2
V: TRBV28

CDR3: CASSYTSGVSTDTQYF
length: 16
J: TRBJ2-3
V: TRBV7-2

CDR3: CASSIEAGAPEQFF
length: 14
J: TRBJ2-1
V: TRBV19

CDR3: CASSPPAGEDKNIQYF
length: 16
J: TRBJ2-4
V: TRBV7-9

CDR3: CASQTGLLTGELFF
length: 14
J: TRBJ2-2
V: TRBV19

CDR3: CASSDMGDSYNEQFF
length: 15
J: TRBJ2-1
V: TRBV9

CDR3: CASSLHGLNEKLFF
length: 14
J: TRBJ1-4
V: TRBV6-6

CDR3: CASSYQGDNQPQHF
length: 14
J: TRBJ1-5
V: TRBV6-2/TRBV6-3

CDR3: CASSSETGNEKLFF
length: 14
J: TRBJ1-4
V: TRBV7-2

CDR3: CASSQDSTAGGRGETQYF
length: 18
J: TRBJ2-5
V: TRBV4-2

CDR3: CASSESPYEQYF
length: 12
J: TRBJ2-7
V: TRBV2

CDR3: CASSLSAGTVTYEQYF
length: 16
J: TRBJ2-7
V: TRBV27

CDR3: CASSSRRDGTYNEQFF
length: 16
J: TRBJ2-1
V: TRBV7-2

CDR3: CSGQNTEAFF
length: 10
J: TRBJ1-1
V: TRBV29-1

CDR3: CASSLVQSPLHF
length: 12
J: TRBJ1-6
V: TRBV12-3/TRBV12-4

CDR3: CASSAGPLSGNTIYF
length: 15
J: TRBJ1-3
V: TRBV12-3/TRBV12-4

CDR3: CAINDRGRGQPQHF
length: 14
J: TRBJ1-5
V: TRBV10-3

CDR3: CASSSPLAGFYNEQFF
length: 16
J: TRBJ2-1
V: TRBV7-2

CDR3: CASSELQEYQPQHF
length: 14
J: TRBJ1-5
V: TRBV6-2/TRBV6-3

CDR3: CSARSLAGGFHEQFF
length: 15
J: TRBJ2-1
V: TRBV20-1

CDR3: CASSPGTSGKNIQYF
length: 15
J: TRBJ2-4
V: TRBV7-2

CDR3: CASSSKRGGYNEQFF
length: 15
J: TRBJ2-1
V: TRBV7-8

CDR3: CAIEKTANTEAFF
length: 13
J: TRBJ1-1
V: TRBV10-3

CDR3: CASSQDAGQARNYGYTF
length: 17
J: TRBJ1-2
V: TRBV4-3

CDR3: CASSAQGEAFF
length: 11
J: TRBJ1-1
V: TRBV7-8

CDR3: CASSPPGQNTEAFF
length: 14
J: TRBJ1-1
V: TRBV7-2

CDR3: CASSEGTGEGEQFF
length: 14
J: TRBJ2-1
V: TRBV2

CDR3: CASSQFFTDTQYF
length: 13
J: TRBJ2-3
V: TRBV7-2

CDR3: CASSFLGVEANVLTF
length: 15
J: TRBJ2-6
V: TRBV7-9

CDR3: CASSLPRTSGRWVPYNEQFF
length: 20
J: TRBJ2-1
V: TRBV7-2

CDR3: CASSPGQGADYGYTF
length: 15
J: TRBJ1-2
V: TRBV18

CDR3: CASSLGTGQGETQYF
length: 15
J: TRBJ2-5
V: TRBV6-8

CDR3: CASSLVGVGGYEQYF
length: 15
J: TRBJ2-7
V: TRBV7-2

CDR3: CATARVHEQFF
length: 11
J: TRBJ2-1
V: TRBV10-3

CDR3: CASSLAGPHYEQYF
length: 14
J: TRBJ2-7
V: TRBV7-6

CDR3: CASSYGTGVNQPQHF
length: 15
J: TRBJ1-5
V: TRBV6-1